This TCR beta chain was captured in a study of CD8+CD57+ T cells in acquired aplastic anemia. It was genomic DNA that served as the template for profiling TCR beta VDJ and CDR3. Via MiXCR, TCRdb re-called the reads, giving one row per CDR3 protein. Of 200,000 to 300,000 distinct CDR3 sequences in the sample, around half were seen once. Patients selected for sequencing had displayed CD8+CD57+ cell expansion by flow cytometry. The ends were cut back, 6 bases at V and 3 bases at J, with 17 bases in the middle. Germline CDR1 is LGHNA and CDR2 is YSLEER. CDR3 length: 15 amino acids. The TCR was taken from a human donor with aplastic anemia. The sequenced sample was sorted CD4+, CD8+, or CD8+CD57+ T cells (not recorded which) from PBMCs. V and J are TRBV4-3 and TRBJ1-1, with D possibly matching TRBD1 (5 bases). The CDR3 region is CASSREGTWDTEAFF. Written as DNA, the CDR3 is TGCGCCAGCAGTCGGGAAGGGACCTGGGACACTGAAGCTTTCTTT.